This T cell receptor (beta chain) emerged from a study of T cell responses to AZD1222 COVID-19 vaccine. The study, taken as a whole, reports: Regions 160-218 and 743-854 dominated among vaccine-associated CD4 TCRs spanning spike. Baseline serostatus was positive in only five to seven AZD1222 recipients. A rise in Spike-specific TCR breadth and depth followed two AZD1222 doses.

The repertoire was sequenced with immunoSEQ multiplex PCR; TCRdb's copy has only in-frame clones and lacks some. Among over 130,000 clones listed, 90% were seen once. V was shortened by 7 bases and J by 7 bases, with 16 bases between the two germline ends. The CDR3 covers 13 residues. Turning to this clone: What it binds is not known.

The receptor was isolated from an adult who received the AZD1222 COVID-19 vaccine. The sample in question was peripheral blood, obtained 28 days after the second AZD1222 dose. The V call is TRBV12-3 or TRBV12-4, the J call TRBJ1-2; tentatively, D is TRBD1 (5 bases). The chain's CDR3 is CASTARRDGGYTF. In nucleotides, the CDR3 is TGTGCCAGCACGGCGCGCAGGGATGGTGGCTACACCTTC.